These 2 T cell receptor beta chains share one sample of origin, sequenced in a study of blood T cell repertoires in COVID-19. Repertoires were generated with immunoSEQ multiplex PCR, while TCRdb's copy carries only in-frame clones and drops some. The sample lists 100,000 or so clones; about 80% were seen once. Source material: peripheral blood. Receptors originate from a human donor in a cohort sampled during active COVID-19.

This sequence joins TRBV13 and TRBJ1-6; tentatively, D is TRBD1 (5 bases). CDR1 is PRHDT and CDR2 is FYEKMQ in the germline V gene (reference sequence). This CDR3 spans 15 amino acids. V was shortened by 0 bases and J by 7 bases, with 10 bases between the two germline ends. The CDR3 spells CASSLGRGNNSPLHF. The CDR3 nucleotides are TGTGCCAGCAGCTTAGGCCGGGGGAACAATTCACCCCTCCACTTT. The variable domain in full, completed from reference TRBV13 and TRBJ1-6, reads AAGVIQSPRHLIKEKRETATLKCYPIPRHDTVYWYQQGPGQDPQFLISFYEKMQSDKGSIPDRFSAQQFSDYHSELNMSSLELGDSALYFCASSLGRGNNSPLHFGNGTRLTVT.

V is TRBV5-5 and J is TRBJ1-2, with D perhaps matching TRBD1 (6 bases). The CDR3 consists of 13 residues. CDR1 and CDR2 (germline): SGHKS, YYEKEE (reference sequence). V was cut by 2 bases and J by 8 bases, with 13 bases left in between. CDR3 in DNA: TGTGCCAGCAGCTTCGACAGGTCTGACGGCTACACCTTC. Translated, it gives CASSFDRSDGYTF.